The clone carrying this T cell receptor beta chain was counted between two and nine times. Its target is unknown. These data belong to a study of T-cell memory formation after mild COVID-19. General study points: Memory cells collected pre-infection included some clones that later responded, suggesting cross-reactive memory joined.

CDR1 is SGHTA and CDR2 is FQGNSA in the germline V gene. V was trimmed by 5 bases and J by 2 bases, leaving 10 bases between them. The length of the CDR3 is 13 residues. MiXCR, applied by TCRdb to the 5' RACE reads, yields one record per CDR3 protein. The data contain tens of thousands of distinct CDR3 sequences, 20% to 30% of them singletons. This chain joins TRBV7-2 and TRBJ2-7; D is possibly TRBD2 (6 bases). Material: PBMCs or a T cell subset sorted from them (not recorded which). The receptor was derived from a man aged 18-30 years who had mild COVID-19 (a few samples of this study predate the infection). Cell type and time point are not known. CDR3 DNA sequence: TGTGCCAGCAGCCGGGACTGGACCTACGAGCAGTACTTC. Translation: CASSRDWTYEQYF.